Presented here are 8 T cell receptor beta chains from one specimen sequenced in a study of T cells in Graves' hyperthyroidism and ophthalmopathy (dated by TCRdb to the late 2010s). The receptor library was made with multiplex PCR. Sequencing was performed on an Illumina HiSeq 2000. Amplification of TCR beta CDR3 regions was carried out from RNA transcripts. The first round of RT-PCR for the TCR CDR3 was performed with the HTBI primer set and the Qiagen OneStep RT-PCR kit. TCRdb applied fastp at Q25 and MiXCR to the public reads, then kept only in-frame beta chains. Rows merge per CDR3 protein into single entries with the most common DNA and genes. A total of more than 40,000 distinct CDR3 sequences appear in this sample, around 48% of them only once. Together, the top ten hold 30% to 35% of the sample. Sample: peripheral blood or thyroid tissue (not recorded which). All receptors derive from a woman aged 45-65 years with Graves' hyperthyroidism.

Ten or more counts support this clonotype. The chain is built from TRBV10-3 and TRBJ1-3, with D possibly matching TRBD1 (5 bases). This CDR3 has 16 amino acids. CDR1 is ENHRY, CDR2 SYGVKD, per germline. The V and J ends lost 10 bases and 1 base respectively, with 20 bases between them. CDR3 bases: TGTGCCACTACCGGGACGGAGGTTATTTCTGGAAACACCATATATTTT. Amino acids: CATTGTEVISGNTIYF.

This clonotype turned up a few times. CDR3 bases: TGTGCCTGGAGTGCTCTACAGAACACTGAAGCTTTCTTT. Its translation: CAWSALQNTEAFF. This sequence joins TRBV30 and TRBJ1-1; D unclear. The germline V and J ends were trimmed by 1 base and 1 base, with 7 bases remaining between them. CDR1 and CDR2 (germline): GTSNPN, SVGIG (reference sequence). This CDR3 region has 13 residues.

This clonotype was seen a few times. Its ends do not fully match the called genes, so a read error is possible. V and J are TRBV7-7 and TRBJ1-5; D possibly corresponds to TRBD1 (5 bases). Germline V gene sequence: CDR1 SSHAT, CDR2 FNYEAQ (reference sequence). This CDR3 region has 15 residues. The CDR3 DNA sequence: TGTGCTAGCAGCCTAGGGATGGGCAGGGATGAGACCCAGCATTTT. Amino acids: CASSLGMGRDETQHF.

With regard to this clonotype: Since no conserved phenylalanine or tryptophan closes the CDR3, a read error is the likely cause. The chain combines TRBV7-2 with TRBJ1-1; D remains ambiguous. This CDR3 is built from 12 residues. The germline V gene encodes CDR1 SGHTA and CDR2 FQGNSA. The DNA of the CDR3 is TGCGCCAGCAGCCCCGAACACACTGAAGCTTTCGTT. Protein product: CASSPEHTEAFV.

This clonotype was counted ten times or more. The rearrangement links TRBV7-8 to TRBJ2-2; a possible D gene is TRBD2 (6 bases). The CDR3 covers 16 residues. The germline V and J ends were trimmed by 4 bases and 1 base, with 13 bases remaining between them. Germline assignment: CDR1 SGHVS and CDR2 FQNEAQ. The CDR3 DNA reads TGTGCCAGCAGCTGGGAGAGGAGGGAGAACACCGGGGAGCTGTTTTTT. Its protein is CASSWERRENTGELFF.

The chain links TRBV6-1 to TRBJ1-1; D possibly corresponds to TRBD1 (5 bases). The germline V gene has CDR1 MNHNS and CDR2 SASEGT. Trimming shortened V by 1 base and J by 0 bases, and 12 bases separated the two germline ends. The CDR3 spans 16 residues. Here the CDR3 DNA reads TGTGCCAGCAGTGAAGAACCGACAGCCCTGAACACTGAAGCTTTCTTT. This sequence encodes CASSEEPTALNTEAFF.

This clonotype was counted a single time. This chain connects TRBV10-3 to TRBJ1-2, with 8 nucleotides matching TRBD1. The length of the CDR3 is 15 residues. The trim removed 6 bases at V and 4 bases at J, leaving 10 bases unmatched. In germline, CDR1 is ENHRY, CDR2 SYGVKD. The CDR3 DNA sequence: TGTGCCATCAGGGCCGCAGGGGGCTTCCTCTATGGCTACACCTTC. It specifies CAIRAAGGFLYGYTF.

Turning to this clonotype: Germline is not matched at one junction end, which may reflect a read error. The V call is TRBV7-9, the J call TRBJ2-7, with D perhaps given as TRBD1 or TRBD2 (5 bases each). CDR1 is SEHNR and CDR2 is FQNEAQ in the germline V gene (reference sequence). The length of the CDR3 is 14 residues. This CDR3 is CAGSLAGTNYEQYF. Here the CDR3 DNA reads TGTGCCGGCAGCTTAGCCGGGACCAACTACGAGCAGTACTTC. The variable domain in full, with the rest retrieved from reference TRBV7-9 and TRBJ2-7, is DTGVSQNPRHKITKRGQNVTFRCDPISEHNRLYWYRQTLGQGPEFLTYFQNEAQLEKSRLLSDRFSAERPKGSFSTLEIQRTEQGDSAMYLCAGSLAGTNYEQYFGPGTRLTVT.